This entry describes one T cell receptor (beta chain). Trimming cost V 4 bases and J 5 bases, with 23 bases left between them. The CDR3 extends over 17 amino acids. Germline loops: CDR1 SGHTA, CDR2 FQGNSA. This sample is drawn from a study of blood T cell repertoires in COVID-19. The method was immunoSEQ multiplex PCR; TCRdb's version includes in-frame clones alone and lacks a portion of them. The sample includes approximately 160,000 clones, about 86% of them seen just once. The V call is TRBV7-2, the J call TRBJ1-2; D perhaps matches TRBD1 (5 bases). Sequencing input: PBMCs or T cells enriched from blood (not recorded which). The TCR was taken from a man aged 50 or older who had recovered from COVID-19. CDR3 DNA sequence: TGTGCCAGCAGCTCTACCCGAGGCGGGGGAAGCCTATATGGCTACACCTTC. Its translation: CASSSTRGGGSLYGYTF.